This T cell receptor (beta chain) was recovered during a study of CXCR3-negative and CXCR3-positive naive CD8 T cells. Comment on this clonotype: What it binds is not known.

Each TRB cDNA library was prepared by 5' RACE (with UMI labels). After re-calling the 5' RACE reads, TCRdb lists one entry per CDR3 protein, DNA absent. Its clone listing holds tens of thousands of distinct CDR3 sequences. Study-level results: Hydrophobicity was higher for TRB CDR3s found in CXCR3-positive naive cells than in CXCR3-negative naive cells. Partly lower CXCR3 expression followed cryopreservation, and most assays relied on fresh PBMCs.

Input material: naive CXCR3- CD8+ T cells from blood. Subset reported: CD45RO-CCR7+CD27+CD95- naive CD8+ T cells lacking CXCR3 (TNR3-). This receptor was obtained from a human donor in good health. Some clones in this sample may be carry-over from other donors' samples.

CDR3 amino acids: CASSHLPGQGANYGYTF. J is TRBJ1-2 and V is TRBV14; the TCRdb D gene call, TRBD1, has no DNA to confirm it. CDR3 length equals 17 residues. CDR1 and CDR2 from the germline V gene are SGHDN and FVKESK.